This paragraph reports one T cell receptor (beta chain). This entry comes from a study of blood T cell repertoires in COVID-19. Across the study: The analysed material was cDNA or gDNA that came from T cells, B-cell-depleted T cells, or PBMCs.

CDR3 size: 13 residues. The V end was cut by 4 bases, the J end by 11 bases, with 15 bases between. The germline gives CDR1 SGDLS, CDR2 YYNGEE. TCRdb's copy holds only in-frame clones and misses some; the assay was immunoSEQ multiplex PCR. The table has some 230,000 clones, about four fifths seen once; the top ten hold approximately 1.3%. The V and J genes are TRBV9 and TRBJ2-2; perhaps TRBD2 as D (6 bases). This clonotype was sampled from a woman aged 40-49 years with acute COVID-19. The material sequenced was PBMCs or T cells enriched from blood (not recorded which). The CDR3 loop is CASSPRGGAELFF. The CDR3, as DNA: TGTGCCAGCAGCCCTCGAGGAGGGGCTGAGCTGTTTTTT.